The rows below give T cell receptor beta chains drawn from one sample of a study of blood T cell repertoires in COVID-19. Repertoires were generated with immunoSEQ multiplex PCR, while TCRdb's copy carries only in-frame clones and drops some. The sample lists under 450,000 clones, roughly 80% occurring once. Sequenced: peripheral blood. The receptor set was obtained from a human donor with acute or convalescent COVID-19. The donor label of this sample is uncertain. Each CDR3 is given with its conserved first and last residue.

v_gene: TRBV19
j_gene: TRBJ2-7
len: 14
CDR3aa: CASSMQGNSGEQYF

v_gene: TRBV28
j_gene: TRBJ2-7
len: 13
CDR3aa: CASGRGGGYEQYF

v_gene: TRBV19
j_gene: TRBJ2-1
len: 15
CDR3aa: CASRTSGIHYNEQFF

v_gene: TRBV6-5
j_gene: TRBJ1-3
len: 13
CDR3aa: CAGSGGSGNTIYF

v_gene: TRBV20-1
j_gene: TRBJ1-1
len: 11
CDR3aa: CSARVGSGAFF

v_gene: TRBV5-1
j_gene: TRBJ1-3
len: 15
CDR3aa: CASSSEDQPGDTIYF

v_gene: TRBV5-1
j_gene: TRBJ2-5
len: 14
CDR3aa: CASSPGHGVETQYF

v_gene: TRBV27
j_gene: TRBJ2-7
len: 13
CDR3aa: CASSLYELAEQYF

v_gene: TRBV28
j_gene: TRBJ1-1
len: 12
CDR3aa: CASSLKGAGAFF

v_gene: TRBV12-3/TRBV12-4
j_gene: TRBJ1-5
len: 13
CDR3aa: CASSLSGNQPQHF

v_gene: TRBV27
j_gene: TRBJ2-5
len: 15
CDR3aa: CASSSLGLAGETQYF

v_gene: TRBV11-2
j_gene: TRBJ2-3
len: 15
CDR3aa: CASSISFLSPDTQYF

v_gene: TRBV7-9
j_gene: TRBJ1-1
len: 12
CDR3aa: CASSPAASEAFF

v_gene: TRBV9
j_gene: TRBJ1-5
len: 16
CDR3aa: CASSVGAELSNQPQHF

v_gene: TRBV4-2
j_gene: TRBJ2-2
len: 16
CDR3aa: CASSQSFSRDTGELFF

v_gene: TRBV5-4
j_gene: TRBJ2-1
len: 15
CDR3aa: CASSPPAPRYNEQFF

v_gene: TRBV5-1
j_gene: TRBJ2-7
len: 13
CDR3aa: CASSLVARWEQYF

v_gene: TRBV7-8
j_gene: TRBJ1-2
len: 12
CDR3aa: CASSPGQKGYTF

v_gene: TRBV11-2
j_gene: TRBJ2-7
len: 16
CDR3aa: CASSWQAGGGAYEQYF

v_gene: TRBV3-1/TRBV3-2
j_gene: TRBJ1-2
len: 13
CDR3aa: CASKNRDSHGYTF

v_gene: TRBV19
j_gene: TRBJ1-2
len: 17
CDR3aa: CASSRRINRDFSYGYTF

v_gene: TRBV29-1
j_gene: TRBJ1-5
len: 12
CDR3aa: CSVSGGNQPQHF

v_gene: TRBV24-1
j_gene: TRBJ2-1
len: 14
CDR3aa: CATSDFGGSNEQFF

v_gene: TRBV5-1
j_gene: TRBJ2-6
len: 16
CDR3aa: CASAGLGISGANVLTF

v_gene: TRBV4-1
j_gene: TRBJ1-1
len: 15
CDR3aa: CASSQERLRDSEAFF

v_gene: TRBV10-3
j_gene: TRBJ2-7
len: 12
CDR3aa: CAIRRDPYEQYF

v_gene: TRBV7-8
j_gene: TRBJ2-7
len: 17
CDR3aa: CASTKIGTSGRAGEQYF

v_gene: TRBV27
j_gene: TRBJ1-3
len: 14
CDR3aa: CASSLSTVGNTIYF

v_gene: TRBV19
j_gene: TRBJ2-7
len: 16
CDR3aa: CASSINSGDSGRKQYF

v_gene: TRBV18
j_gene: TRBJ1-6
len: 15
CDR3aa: CASSQTSVRNSPLHF

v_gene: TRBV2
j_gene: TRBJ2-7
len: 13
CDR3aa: CASRATGPSEQYF

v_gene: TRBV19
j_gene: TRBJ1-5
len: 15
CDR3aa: CASSVGGAPRQPQHF

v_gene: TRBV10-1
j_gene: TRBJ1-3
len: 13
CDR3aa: CASSRAQGNTIYF

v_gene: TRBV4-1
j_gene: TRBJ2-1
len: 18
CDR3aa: CASSQGVSGGRSYNEQFF

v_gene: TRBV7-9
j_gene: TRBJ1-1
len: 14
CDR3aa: CASSFAGGNTEAFF

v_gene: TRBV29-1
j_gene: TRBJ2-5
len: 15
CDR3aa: CSVEDPAGGGETQYF

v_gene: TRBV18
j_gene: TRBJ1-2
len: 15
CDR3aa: CASSTTGAENYGYTF

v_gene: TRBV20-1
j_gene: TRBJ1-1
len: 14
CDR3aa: CSASMGLPNTEAFF

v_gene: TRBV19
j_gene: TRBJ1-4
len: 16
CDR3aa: CASSSSGLRTNEKLFF

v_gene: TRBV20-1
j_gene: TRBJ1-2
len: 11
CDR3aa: CSASPKYGYTF

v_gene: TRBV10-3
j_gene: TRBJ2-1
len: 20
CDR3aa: CAIRESQGKRDSNSYNEQFF

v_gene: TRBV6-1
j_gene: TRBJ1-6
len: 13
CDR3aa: CASSHTGNSPLHF

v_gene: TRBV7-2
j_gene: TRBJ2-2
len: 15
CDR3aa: CASSLVDSGTGELFF

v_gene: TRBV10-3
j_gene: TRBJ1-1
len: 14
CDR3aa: CAISALAANTEAFF

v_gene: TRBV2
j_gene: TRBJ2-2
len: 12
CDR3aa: CASTLGGGELFF

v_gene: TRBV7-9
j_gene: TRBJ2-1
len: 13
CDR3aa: CASSQGLGDEQFF

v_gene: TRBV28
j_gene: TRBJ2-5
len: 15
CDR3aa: CASSFSGGVQETQYF

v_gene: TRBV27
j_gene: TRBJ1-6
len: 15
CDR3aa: CASSHGSGINSPLHF